Following are 25 T cell receptor beta chains from one sample sequenced in a study of molecular identifiers for immune sequencing clone quantification. TCRdb re-called the PCR reads with MiXCR, one entry per CDR3 protein. The table lists around 470,000 distinct CDR3 sequences, 20% to 25% of them singletons. Sequencing was done on a sample of naive CD8+ T cells from blood, with Jurkat cell RNA spiked in. The subset: FACS-sorted CD8+CD4-CCR7+CD45RA+ naive T cells. These receptors all come from a human donor in good health. Some libraries in this study had Jurkat cell RNA spiked in.

The genes are TRBV10-2 and TRBJ1-5; 8 bases agree with TRBD1. CDR1 is WSHSY, CDR2 SAAADI, per germline. CDR3 length: 17 amino acids. The V gene end was trimmed by 5 bases and the J gene end by 3 bases; junction bases not matched to a gene: 12. The CDR3 bases are TGCGCCAGCAGTCTGGACAGGGTAGATCTCAACAATCAGCCCCAGCATTTT. This codes for CASSLDRVDLNNQPQHF.

This clonotype was counted at least ten times. The V call is TRBV7-9, the J call TRBJ1-1; a possible D gene is TRBD1 (5 bases). CDR3 length equals 16 residues. The V end lost 2 bases, the J end lost 4 bases, and 17 bases lay between the germline ends. Germline CDR1 SEHNR, CDR2 FQNEAQ (reference sequence). The CDR3 region has the DNA TGTGCCAGCAGCTTAAATTTCGACACAGGAGCCACTGAAGCTTTCTTT. It codes for CASSLNFDTGATEAFF. The variable domain in full, completed from reference TRBV7-9 and TRBJ1-1, reads DTGVSQNPRHKITKRGQNVTFRCDPISEHNRLYWYRQTLGQGPEFLTYFQNEAQLEKSRLLSDRFSAERPKGSFSTLEIQRTEQGDSAMYLCASSLNFDTGATEAFFGQGTRLTVV.

This clonotype was recorded a few times. The rearrangement joins TRBV19 to TRBJ2-2, with TRBD2 matching 10 bases. The germline CDR1 and CDR2 sequences are LNHDA and SQIVND (reference sequence). Trimming cost V 3 bases and J 1 base; bases outside gene matches: 2. The CDR3 length is 16 residues. The CDR3 region is CASSILAGVNTGELFF. CDR3 DNA sequence: TGTGCCAGTAGTATCCTAGCGGGAGTGAACACCGGGGAGCTGTTTTTT.

In this sample, this clonotype turned up a few times. The chain recombines TRBV19 with TRBJ2-3, with D possibly being TRBD2 (7 bases). In germline, CDR1 is LNHDA, CDR2 SQIVND (reference sequence). The V gene lost 7 bases and the J gene lost 4 bases, with 18 bases spanning the gap. The CDR3 length is 15 residues. CDR3 coding DNA: TGTGCCAGTACCCAACACGGGGGGCCGTCAGATACGCAGTATTTT. Translation: CASTQHGGPSDTQYF.

This clonotype was picked up many times. The rearrangement uses TRBV30 and TRBJ1-6; D remains unclear. This CDR3 spans 14 amino acids. CDR1 and CDR2 (germline): GTSNPN, SVGIG (reference sequence). The V end lost 3 bases, the J end lost 8 bases, and 14 bases lay between the germline ends. The CDR3 DNA reads as TGTGCCTGGAGCCCAGGACGGCTTGATTCACCCCTCCACTTT. Its protein is CAWSPGRLDSPLHF.

Many counts were recorded for this clonotype. This chain joins TRBV6-5 and TRBJ2-3, with 7 bases lining up with TRBD1. CDR1 MNHEY and CDR2 SVGAGI come from the germline V gene. This CDR3 is built from 16 residues. V dropped 2 bases and J dropped 6; count of bases not matched to a gene: 11. CDR3 region: CASSYIGQGGLDTQYF. The CDR3 coding sequence is TGTGCCAGCAGTTACATCGGCCAAGGGGGCCTTGATACGCAGTATTTT.

To note about this clonotype: A clone one base away is much larger, so this may be a read error. This chain joins TRBV4-1 and TRBJ2-3; the D is unclear. Germline V gene data show CDR1 as MGHRA and CDR2 as YSYEKL. This CDR3 is 13 amino acids long. CDR3 loop: CASGQVLADTQYF. The CDR3 nucleotides read TGCGCCAGCGGCCAGGTTCTCGCAGATACGCAGTATTTT.

With regard to this clonotype: Mismatch with germline at one junction end may stem from a read error. The gene calls are TRBV27 and TRBJ2-1; 9 bases agree with TRBD1. The germline CDR1 and CDR2 sequences are MNHEY and SMNVEV (reference sequence). The CDR3 spans 15 residues. The DNA of the CDR3 is TGTGCCAGCAGTTTAATTGGACAGGGGTTCTATGAGCAGCTCTTC. This sequence encodes CASSLIGQGFYEQLF.

This clonotype was seen repeatedly, ten times or more. This chain joins TRBV20-1 and TRBJ1-5; 7 bases are a match to TRBD1. The length of the CDR3 is 15 residues. The germline V gene encodes CDR1 DFQATT and CDR2 SNEGSKA (reference sequence). Germline trimming cut 6 bases from V and 6 bases from J; bases unmatched to any gene: 14. CDR3 DNA sequence: TGCAGTGCCCCTCAGGTGACAGGGATTTTTCAGCCCCAGCATTTT. This encodes CSAPQVTGIFQPQHF.

As concerns this clonotype: Possible read error: a much larger clone is one base away. The CDR3 is CAWDQGIIGANVLTF. The CDR3 nucleotides are TGTGCCTGGGATCAAGGGATTATTGGGGCCAACGTCCTGACTTTC. This chain links TRBV30 with TRBJ2-6; D is ambiguous. V was shortened by 5 bases and J by 3 bases, with 14 bases between the two germline ends. Germline-derived CDR1 and CDR2 are GTSNPN and SVGIG (reference sequence). This CDR3 spans 15 amino acids.

The chain couples TRBV30 to TRBJ2-7, with 8 bases fitting TRBD1. Germline V gene sequence: CDR1 GTSNPN, CDR2 SVGIG (reference sequence). This CDR3 spans 17 amino acids. Trimming took 4 bases from V and 5 from J; bases not matched to a gene: 19. In DNA form, the CDR3 reads TGTGCCTGGATCCGCGGGCAGGGGGCGCACCCTGTGGACGAGCAGTACTTC. This codes for CAWIRGQGAHPVDEQYF.

There are a few counts of this clonotype. J is TRBJ2-1 and V is TRBV5-3, with TRBD1 as a possible D gene (5 bases). TRBV5-3 is marked as an open reading frame, function uncertain. The CDR3 has 15 amino acids. The V end lost 10 bases, the J end lost 9 bases, and 26 bases lay between the germline ends. Here the CDR3 reads CAGSPDWGLYAEQFF. The CDR3 coding sequence is TGTGCCGGCTCTCCCGACTGGGGCCTCTATGCTGAGCAGTTCTTC.

This clonotype was observed at least ten times. The chain is built from TRBV7-9 and TRBJ2-3; the D gene is possibly TRBD1 (6 bases). V was clipped by 5 bases and J by 0 bases, with 9 bases between them. CDR1 and CDR2 (germline): SEHNR, FQNEAQ (reference sequence). The length of the CDR3 is 14 residues. This CDR3 is CASSTGTSTDTQYF. CDR3 sequence (DNA): TGTGCCAGCAGCACGGGGACAAGCACAGATACGCAGTATTTT.

This clonotype came up a few times. It may be a read error: a sequence one base away is much more abundant. Without the conserved terminal phenylalanine or tryptophan, this CDR3 likely stems from a read error. J is TRBJ2-5 and V is TRBV7-2, with D possibly TRBD1 on 6 matching bases. This CDR3 region has 18 residues. The germline gives CDR1 SGHTA, CDR2 FQGNSA. Trimming cost V 5 bases and J 3 bases, with 25 bases left between them. The CDR3 protein is CASSSEGVRGSFEETQYL. In nucleotides, the CDR3 is TGTGCCAGCAGCAGCGAAGGGGTCAGGGGTTCTTTCGAAGAGACCCAGTACCTC.

The chain recombines TRBV6-2 or TRBV6-3 with TRBJ1-5, with D hard to call. The germline CDR1 and CDR2 sequences are MNHEY and SVGEGT. V shed 0 bases and J shed 3 bases, with 12 bases lying between them. The CDR3 totals 16 residues. Written as DNA, the CDR3 is TGTGCCAGCAGTTACTCGTCACAGAGCATCAATCAGCCCCAGCATTTT. This codes for CASSYSSQSINQPQHF.

This clonotype was observed many times. The chain links TRBV20-1 to TRBJ2-7, with 8 positions matching TRBD1. Germline trimming cut 6 bases from V and 6 bases from J; bases unmatched to any gene: 13. The length of the CDR3 is 14 residues. Germline V lookup: CDR1 DFQATT, CDR2 SNEGSKA (reference sequence). The CDR3 loop reads CSALRSQGVGEQYF. The DNA of the CDR3 is TGCAGTGCCCTCCGGTCACAGGGGGTGGGCGAGCAGTACTTC.

This clonotype was observed a few times. This chain connects TRBV12-3 or TRBV12-4 to TRBJ1-5, with D unclear. Trimming left V 1 base short and J 0 bases short, with 10 bases between. The CDR3 runs 16 residues. The CDR3 sequence: CASSLVVSDSNQPQHF. CDR3 coding DNA: TGTGCCAGCAGTTTAGTGGTTTCGGATAGCAATCAGCCCCAGCATTTT.

There are many counts of this clonotype. The chain carries TRBV7-9 and TRBJ2-1; 8 bases are a match to TRBD1. Germline V CDR1 and CDR2: SEHNR, FQNEAQ (reference sequence). V was pared by 11 bases and J by 4 bases, with 7 bases of the junction left unmatched. There are 13 residues in the CDR3. The DNA of the CDR3 is TGTGCCGGGGGGACAGGAGTTTACAATGAGCAGTTCTTC. It encodes CAGGTGVYNEQFF.

A word on this clonotype: Germline is not matched at one junction end, which may reflect a read error. The chain couples TRBV4-3 to TRBJ2-5; D is ambiguous. This CDR3 region has 13 residues. The germline CDR1 and CDR2 sequences are LGHNA and YSLEER. The CDR3 sequence is CASSQGVQEAQYF. The DNA for the CDR3 is TGCGCCAGCAGCCAAGGAGTGCAAGAGGCCCAGTACTTC.

This clonotype was counted at least ten times. The rearrangement joins TRBV6-2 or TRBV6-3 to TRBJ1-5; 8 nucleotides agree with TRBD1. Germline V gives CDR1 MNHEY, CDR2 SVGEGT. The length of the CDR3 is 18 residues. V trimming: 6 bases; J trimming: 5 bases; junction bases outside the gene matches: 18. This chain's CDR3 is CASRNQDRAGHFDQPQHF. The CDR3 DNA follows: TGTGCCAGCAGAAACCAGGACAGGGCGGGGCATTTTGATCAGCCCCAGCATTTT.

This clonotype appeared a few times. In DNA, the CDR3 is TGTGCCAGCAGTCCCAACTGGAGCTCCTACGAGCAGTACTTC. It translates to CASSPNWSSYEQYF. The gene calls are TRBV27 and TRBJ2-7; no clear D. Between the trimmed V and J ends, which lost 5 bases and 0 bases, there was a span of 11 bases. The CDR3 consists of 14 residues. Germline-derived CDR1 and CDR2 are MNHEY and SMNVEV (reference sequence).

This clonotype appeared a few times. This chain joins TRBV7-6 and TRBJ2-2; TRBD2 matches at 9 bases. This CDR3 is 15 amino acids long. Per the germline V gene, CDR1 is SGHVS and CDR2 is FNYEAQ. The V gene end was trimmed by 1 base and the J gene end by 6 bases; junction bases not matched to a gene: 3. In DNA form, the CDR3 reads TGTGCCAGCAGCTTAGAACCTAGCGGGGCCGGGGAGCTGTTTTTT. Translated, it gives CASSLEPSGAGELFF.

Only a few counts were recorded for this clonotype. The CDR3: CASSQGQGNYEQYF. In DNA, the CDR3 is TGCGCCAGCAGCCAAGGACAGGGAAACTACGAGCAGTACTTC. The V call is TRBV4-1, the J call TRBJ2-7, with TRBD1 identical over 7 bases. V lost 1 base and J lost 3; bases outside the gene matches: 3. The V gene's germline CDR1 is MGHRA and CDR2 YSYEKL. CDR3 length equals 14 residues.

This clonotype was seen at least ten times. The J gene is TRBJ1-5, the V gene TRBV23-1; D not certain. TRBV23-1 is reported as an ORF; its role is uncertain. This CDR3 is 16 amino acids long. Trimming took off 3 bases at V and 5 bases at J, with 17 bases between the two ends. CDR3 coding DNA: TGCGCCAGCAGTCAGGGCCCCCGGGGTTTTGATCAGCCCCAGCATTTT. Amino acids: CASSQGPRGFDQPQHF.

The rearrangement uses TRBV3-1 and TRBJ2-3; 12 bases are shared with TRBD2. Looked up from germline, CDR1 is LGHDT and CDR2 is YNNKEL (reference sequence). This CDR3 region has 18 residues. Germline trimming cut 0 bases from V and 4 bases from J; bases unmatched to any gene: 8. CDR3 DNA sequence: TGTGCCAGCAGCCAAGATATGACTAGCGGGAGATTCGCAGATACGCAGTATTTT. Its translation is CASSQDMTSGRFADTQYF.